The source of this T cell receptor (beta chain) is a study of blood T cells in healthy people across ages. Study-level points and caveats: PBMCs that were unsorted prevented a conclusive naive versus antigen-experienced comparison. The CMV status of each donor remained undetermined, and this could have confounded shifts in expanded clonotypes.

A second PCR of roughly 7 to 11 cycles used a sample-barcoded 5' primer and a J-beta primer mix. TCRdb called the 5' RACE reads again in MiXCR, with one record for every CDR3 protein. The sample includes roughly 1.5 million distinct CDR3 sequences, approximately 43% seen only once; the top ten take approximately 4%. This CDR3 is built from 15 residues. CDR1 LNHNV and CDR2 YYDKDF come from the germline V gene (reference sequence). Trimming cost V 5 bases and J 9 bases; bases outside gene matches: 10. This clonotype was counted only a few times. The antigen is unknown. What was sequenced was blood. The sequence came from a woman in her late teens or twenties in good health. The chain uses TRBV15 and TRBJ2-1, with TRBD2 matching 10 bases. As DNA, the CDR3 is TGTGCCACCAGCGTGGGGCTAGCGGGAGTCGGTGAGCAGTTCTTC. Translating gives CATSVGLAGVGEQFF.